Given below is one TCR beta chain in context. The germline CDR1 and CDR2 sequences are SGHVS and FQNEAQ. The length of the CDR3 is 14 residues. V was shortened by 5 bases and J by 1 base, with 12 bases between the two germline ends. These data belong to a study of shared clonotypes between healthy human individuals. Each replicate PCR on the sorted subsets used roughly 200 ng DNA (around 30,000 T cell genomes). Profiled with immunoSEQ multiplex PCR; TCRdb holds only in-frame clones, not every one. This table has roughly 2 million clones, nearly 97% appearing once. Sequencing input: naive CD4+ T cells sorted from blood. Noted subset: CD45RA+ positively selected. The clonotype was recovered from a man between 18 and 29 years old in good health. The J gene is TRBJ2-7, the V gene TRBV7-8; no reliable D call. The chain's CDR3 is CASSPRTESYEQYF. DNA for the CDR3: TGTGCCAGCAGCCCCCGAACAGAGTCCTACGAGCAGTACTTC.